This TCR beta chain was sequenced during a study of blood T cell repertoires in COVID-19. Study information: The cDNA or gDNA used as material had been derived from T cells, B-cell-depleted T cells, or PBMCs.

CDR1 and CDR2 (germline): SGDLS, YYNGEE. The CDR3 contains 13 residues. The V end was cut by 3 bases, the J end by 6 bases, with 11 bases between. Living in about two dozen US areas, the participants were between roughly 18 and 89 years of age. Participant-given clinical history determined each cohort assignment. Source study methods: For nucleated cells, counts were estimated from reference gene primer amplification. The method was immunoSEQ multiplex PCR; TCRdb's version includes in-frame clones alone and lacks a portion of them. Clonal size and the V and J genes are those of that table, whereas D and trimming came from the DNA. The sample has about 400,000 clones, nearly 90% seen once.

Input material: PBMCs or T cells enriched from blood (not recorded which). The V and J genes are TRBV9 and TRBJ2-3, with D hard to call. This sequence originates from a woman younger than 30 with acute COVID-19. CDR3 DNA sequence: TGTGCCAGCAGCGCCCCGGAGAGGGATACGCAGTATTTT. Its translation is CASSAPERDTQYF. Drawing the rest from reference TRBV9 and TRBJ2-3, the complete variable domain is DSGVTQTPKHLITATGQRVTLRCSPRSGDLSVYWYQQSLDQGLQFLIQYYNGEERAKGNILERFSAQQFPDLHSELNLSSLELGDSALYFCASSAPERDTQYFGPGTRLTVL.